Following are 24 T cell receptor beta chains from one sample sequenced in a study of regulatory T cells in long-lasting Graves disease. Library construction for TCR beta used iRepertoire HTBI primers and Arm-PCR of CDR3 regions. TCRdb analysed the multiplex PCR reads with MiXCR anew, one entry per CDR3 protein. The sample yields 400,000 to 650,000 distinct CDR3 sequences, roughly 16% seen once. Time point: newly diagnosed GD, antithyroid drugs for less than 3 months. The authors made the TCR library using RNA they extracted from PBMCs. These data also featured in a second study, about T cells in Graves' hyperthyroidism and ophthalmopathy.

This specimen consisted of peripheral blood mononuclear cells (PBMCs), obtained at new diagnosis, from a patient treated with antithyroid drugs. These receptors all stem from a woman aged 35-60 years with Graves disease.

Ten or more counts support this clonotype. V is TRBV30 and J is TRBJ1-3, with D uncertain. Germline loops: CDR1 GTSNPN, CDR2 SVGIG (reference sequence). This CDR3 contains 13 residues. V was clipped by 4 bases and J by 1 base, with 8 bases between them. CDR3 nucleotides: TGTGCCTGGAACCGAGGGTCTGGAAACACCATATATTTT. Protein: CAWNRGSGNTIYF.

Turning to this clonotype: A much larger clone differs by one base, so this may be a read error. This chain uses TRBV4-1 with TRBJ2-7; TRBD1 or TRBD2 may be the D gene (5 bases each). V lost 0 bases to trimming and J lost 7 bases, with 22 bases between them. Germline V gene sequence: CDR1 MGHRA, CDR2 YSYEKL. This CDR3 spans 17 amino acids. CDR3: CASSQDYGAFSYNEQYF. The CDR3 DNA sequence: TGCGCCAGCAGCCAAGACTACGGGGCCTTCTCCTACAATGAGCAGTACTTC.

The V and J genes are TRBV9 and TRBJ2-5, with TRBD2 matching over 10 bases. This CDR3 has 15 residues. Germline V lookup: CDR1 SGDLS, CDR2 YYNGEE. With 1 base clipped from V and 4 bases from J, the junction kept 4 bases outside the gene matches. The CDR3, as DNA: TGTGCCAGCAGCGTATTAGCGGGGGGCCGAGAGACCCAGTACTTC. Its translation is CASSVLAGGRETQYF. The full variable domain, its missing parts supplied by reference TRBV9 and TRBJ2-5, is DSGVTQTPKHLITATGQRVTLRCSPRSGDLSVYWYQQSLDQGLQFLIQYYNGEERAKGNILERFSAQQFPDLHSELNLSSLELGDSALYFCASSVLAGGRETQYFGPGTRLLVL.

This clonotype was seen repeatedly, ten times or more. This chain links TRBV18 with TRBJ2-7; 8 bases are shared with TRBD1. The CDR3 has 14 residues. Germline loops: CDR1 KGHSH, CDR2 LQKENI. The V and J ends lost 5 bases and 4 bases, in that order; junction bases with no gene match: 7. CDR3 in amino acids: CASSTGQAIYEQYF. In DNA form, the CDR3 reads TGTGCCAGCTCAACGGGACAGGCAATTTACGAGCAGTACTTC.

The table lists this clonotype with many counts. V is TRBV20-1 and J is TRBJ2-7, with a tentative D call TRBD1 (6 bases). The CDR3 loop spans 14 amino acids. Germline-derived CDR1 and CDR2 are DFQATT and SNEGSKA (reference sequence). Trimming took 3 bases from V and 1 from J, leaving 13 bases between them. DNA for the CDR3: TGCAGTGCTAGTGGGGGCCAAAGATCCTACGAGCAGTACTTC. Its translation is CSASGGQRSYEQYF.

This clonotype was detected many times. The chain carries TRBV5-1 and TRBJ1-1; D might be TRBD1 (5 bases). Germline V CDR1 and CDR2: SGHRS, YFSETQ. V gave up 3 bases and J gave up 0 bases, with 12 bases separating them. The CDR3 spans 15 residues. CDR3: CASSSTAYMNTEAFF. CDR3 DNA: TGCGCCAGCAGCTCGACAGCTTATATGAACACTGAAGCTTTCTTT.

In this sample, this clonotype turned up many times. The V and J genes are TRBV16 and TRBJ1-5; 7 nucleotides line up with TRBD1. CDR3 length: 16 amino acids. The J segment lost 4 bases and the V segment lost 1 base, leaving 7 bases of the junction unmatched. From germline, CDR1 is KGHSY and CDR2 FQNENV. The CDR3 loop reads CASSQLGRDSNQPQHF. The CDR3 DNA follows: TGTGCCAGCAGCCAATTAGGCCGGGACAGTAATCAGCCCCAGCATTTT.

This clonotype was recorded many times. V usage is TRBV7-9 and J usage is TRBJ2-5, with TRBD1 as a possible D gene (6 bases). V was pared by 5 bases and J by 3 bases, with 13 bases between. CDR1 and CDR2 from the germline V gene are SEHNR and FQNEAQ (reference sequence). The CDR3 is 14 residues long. The chain's CDR3 is CASSGTQGEETQYF. CDR3 DNA: TGTGCCAGCAGCGGGACACAAGGCGAAGAGACCCAGTACTTC.

The chain combines TRBV12-5 with TRBJ2-7; tentative D call: TRBD1 (6 bases). CDR3 size: 15 residues. V was clipped by 2 bases and J by 2 bases, with 13 bases between them. Looked up from germline, CDR1 is LGHNT and CDR2 is FRNRAP. The CDR3 spells CASGLFQGIPYEQYF. The CDR3 region has the DNA TGTGCTAGTGGTTTGTTTCAGGGGATTCCCTACGAGCAGTACTTC. Full variable domain (missing parts from reference TRBV12-5 and TRBJ2-7): DARVTQTPRHKVTEMGQEVTMRCQPILGHNTVFWYRQTMMQGLELLAYFRNRAPLDDSGMPKDRFSAEMPDATLATLKIQPSEPRDSAVYFCASGLFQGIPYEQYFGPGTRLTVT.

In this sample, this clonotype turned up many times. This chain links TRBV30 with TRBJ2-7, with 9 bases identical to TRBD1. The V gene's germline CDR1 is GTSNPN and CDR2 SVGIG (reference sequence). The CDR3 has 12 amino acids. J lost 7 bases, V lost 5 bases, and 6 bases had no gene match. The CDR3: CAWGDRGEEQYF. CDR3 DNA sequence: TGTGCCTGGGGAGACAGGGGGGAAGAGCAGTACTTC.

The CDR3 spells CASSWEGPHLGGYTF. The CDR3 region has the DNA TGTGCCAGCAGCTGGGAGGGGCCCCACTTGGGAGGCTACACCTTC. The chain has TRBV5-5 and TRBJ1-2; perhaps TRBD1 as D (5 bases). Germline loops: CDR1 SGHKS, CDR2 YYEKEE (reference sequence). Trimming stripped 3 bases from V and 8 bases from J, with 20 bases between. This CDR3 has 15 amino acids. Based on the CDR3 plus reference TRBV5-5 and TRBJ1-2, the full variable domain is DAGVTQSPTHLIKTRGQQVTLRCSPISGHKSVSWYQQVLGQGPQFIFQYYEKEERGRGNFPDRFSARQFPNYSSELNVNALLLGDSALYLCASSWEGPHLGGYTFGSGTRLTVV.

V usage is TRBV28 and J usage is TRBJ1-1; perhaps TRBD1 as D (6 bases). CDR3 length: 18 residues. Germline V gene lookup returns CDR1 MDHEN and CDR2 SYDVKM. V was cut by 3 bases and J by 3 bases, with 23 bases left in between. This CDR3 is CASSFPLQGGRRDTEAFF. CDR3 coding DNA: TGTGCCAGCAGTTTTCCCCTACAGGGAGGCAGGAGGGACACTGAAGCTTTCTTT.

Only a few counts were recorded for this clonotype. This chain connects TRBV5-6 to TRBJ2-1; D could derive from TRBD1 or TRBD2 (5 bases each). Germline V gene lookup returns CDR1 SGHDT and CDR2 YYEEEE. The CDR3 sequence is 12 residues long. Between the trimmed V and J ends, which lost 3 bases and 7 bases, there was a span of 8 bases. The CDR3, as DNA: TGTGCCAGCAGCTGGGGGTTTAATGAGCAGTTCTTC. Translated, it gives CASSWGFNEQFF.

This clonotype was picked up many times. The rearrangement joins TRBV13 to TRBJ1-4; D is unresolved. V dropped 5 bases and J dropped 4 bases, with 11 bases sitting between them. The CDR3 runs to 14 residues. Germline CDR1 and CDR2: PRHDT and FYEKMQ (reference sequence). CDR3 sequence: CASSLFGNNEKLFF. In nucleotides, the CDR3 is TGTGCCAGCAGCCTTTTCGGGAATAATGAAAAACTGTTTTTT.

This clonotype was observed at least ten times. The chain combines TRBV12-3 or TRBV12-4 with TRBJ2-3; possible D gene TRBD2, 7 bases. The V and J ends lost 3 bases and 2 bases respectively, with 12 bases between them. This CDR3 region has 15 residues. Written as DNA, the CDR3 is TGTGCCAGCAGTTTGTCCGGGGGGCCCACAGATACGCAGTATTTT. Residues: CASSLSGGPTDTQYF.

The chain joins TRBV10-3 to TRBJ2-7, with a tentative D call TRBD2 (6 bases). V was pared by 4 bases and J by 3 bases, with 10 bases between. The CDR3 has 13 amino acids. Germline V gene data show CDR1 as ENHRY and CDR2 as SYGVKD. The CDR3 DNA follows: TGTGCCATCAGTGTAGCGGTCTTCTACGAGCAGTACTTC. As protein: CAISVAVFYEQYF.

There are many counts of this clonotype. This chain connects TRBV12-3 or TRBV12-4 to TRBJ2-1; 13 nucleotides line up with TRBD2. After removal of 6 bases from V and 8 bases from J, the junction contained 7 bases not matched to a gene. The CDR3 consists of 15 residues. The CDR3 DNA reads as TGTGCCAGCAGAACCACTAGCGGGGGGGCCCATGAGCAGTTCTTC. This encodes CASRTTSGGAHEQFF.

The CDR3 loop is CASSLARGGPGELFF. As DNA, the CDR3 is TGTGCCAGCAGTTTAGCGCGGGGGGGCCCCGGGGAGCTGTTTTTT. This chain connects TRBV12-3 or TRBV12-4 to TRBJ2-2; the match to TRBD2 covers 9 bases. CDR3 length equals 15 residues. Losses at the gene ends were 0 bases for V and 6 bases for J; bases not matched to a gene: 2.

This sequence joins TRBV28 and TRBJ2-3; 10 bases map to TRBD1. Losses at the gene ends were 6 bases for V and 6 bases for J; bases not matched to a gene: 9. Germline-derived CDR1 and CDR2 are MDHEN and SYDVKM. This CDR3 has 15 amino acids. In DNA form, the CDR3 reads TGTGCCAGCAGGACCGGGACAGGGGATGTCGATACGCAGTATTTT. As protein: CASRTGTGDVDTQYF.

Of note for this clonotype: One base away lies a much larger clone, so this may be a sequencing read error. The chain combines TRBV4-1 with TRBJ1-4; D is uncertain. CDR1 is MGHRA, CDR2 YSYEKL, per germline. CDR3 length equals 13 residues. The CDR3 DNA reads as TGCGCCAGCAGCCAAGTGGGCGGTGAAAAACTGCTTTTT. Translated: CASSQVGGEKLLF.

This clonotype was detected many times. The J gene is TRBJ2-1, the V gene TRBV18; D is undetermined. The CDR3 consists of 15 residues. From germline, CDR1 is KGHSH and CDR2 LQKENI. V lost 6 bases to trimming and J lost 3 bases, with 15 bases between them. Here the CDR3 DNA reads TGTGCCAGCTCCCCCGGCGGCCCGATCTACAATGAGCAGTTCTTC. Protein: CASSPGGPIYNEQFF.

J is TRBJ1-1 and V is TRBV12-3 or TRBV12-4, with D unresolved. This CDR3 is built from 10 residues. Trimming stripped 7 bases from V and 4 bases from J, with 4 bases between. The CDR3 DNA follows: TGTGCCAGCAAGGCCACTGAAGCTTTCTTT. Encoded protein: CASKATEAFF.

Ten or more counts support this clonotype. This rearrangement joins TRBV5-1 to TRBJ1-3; D gene unclear. The CDR3 is made up of 14 amino acids. The V gene lost 4 bases and the J gene lost 9 bases, with 17 bases spanning the gap. The germline gives CDR1 SGHRS, CDR2 YFSETQ. The CDR3 region is CASSPQVEFGTIYF. The CDR3 nucleotides read TGCGCCAGCAGCCCGCAGGTGGAGTTTGGCACCATATATTTT.

This clonotype showed up many times. The genes are TRBV18 and TRBJ2-5, with D possibly matching TRBD1 (5 bases). Germline CDR1 is KGHSH and CDR2 is LQKENI. CDR3 size: 14 residues. V shed 5 bases and J shed 5 bases, with 15 bases lying between them. The CDR3 DNA is TGTGCCAGCTCATCCCCTCTGGGGCCGGAGACCCAGTACTTC. Its translation is CASSSPLGPETQYF.